This TCR beta chain derives from a study of beta chain features in type 1 diabetes. Study as a whole: The patients were much like the healthy donors in age, gender and cell yields. Study-wide results and limits: In every one of the four CD4+ subsets, TCRB CDR3s were moderately but significantly shorter in Type 1 diabetes patients. Reduced insertions and increased deletions marked VDJ junctions in type 1 diabetes patients.

In germline, CDR1 is MNHEY, CDR2 SVGAGI. Trimming left V 0 bases short and J 4 bases short, with 12 bases between. CDR3 length: 15 residues. Every donor provided one heparinised blood draw, which averaged around 120 mL. Sorting with CD45RO/CCR7/CD25/CD127/CD95/CD27 yielded naive, central memory, regulatory and stem-like memory CD4+ cells. TCRB transcripts that were expressed got sequenced, as all of the isolated RNA had been reverse transcribed. Profiling relied on immunoSEQ multiplex PCR, and the TCRdb table lists in-frame clones only, not all of them. The sample holds more than 550,000 clones; around 15% are singletons and the top ten take just under 0.04%. There are a few counts of this clone. Antigen specificity is unknown.

Input material: naive CD4+ T cells from blood. The origin of this receptor is a young man with type 1 diabetes. The rearrangement links TRBV6-5 to TRBJ1-1; D ambiguous. CDR3 DNA: TGTGCCAGCAGTTACTCGAGTGTGGGTGGCACTGAAGCTTTCTTT. This encodes CASSYSSVGGTEAFF.